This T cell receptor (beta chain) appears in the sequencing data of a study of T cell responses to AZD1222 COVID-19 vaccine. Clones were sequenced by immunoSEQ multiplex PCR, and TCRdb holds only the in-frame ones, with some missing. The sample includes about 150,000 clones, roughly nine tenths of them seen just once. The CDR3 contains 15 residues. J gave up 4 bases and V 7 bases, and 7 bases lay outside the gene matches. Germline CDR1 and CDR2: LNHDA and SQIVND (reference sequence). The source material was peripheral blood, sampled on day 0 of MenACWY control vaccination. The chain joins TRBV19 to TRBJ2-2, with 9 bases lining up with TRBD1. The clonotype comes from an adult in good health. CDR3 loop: CASNRDRASTGELFF. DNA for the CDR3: TGTGCCAGTAACAGGGACAGGGCGTCCACCGGGGAGCTGTTTTTT.